At least ten counts were recorded for the clone carrying this T cell receptor beta chain. Its antigen is still unknown. The data are from a study of T-cell reconstitution after alpha-beta-depleted transplantation in children. General observations from the study: About two months after transplant, alpha-beta T cells reportedly came from several hundred expanded graft clones. Newly produced T cells mostly accounted for T-cell counts and diversity one year post-transplant. Surviving recipient cells, namely T cells and thymic progenitors, were the source of high day-60 TCRbeta diversity in some patients.

J was trimmed by 6 bases and V by 2 bases; bases with no gene match: 4. This CDR3 region has 15 residues. CDR1 is SGHRS and CDR2 is YFSETQ in the germline V gene. Unique molecular identifiers were incorporated during preparation of the TCRbeta library. TCRdb called the PCR reads again in MiXCR, with one record for every CDR3 protein. The profile shows about 78,000 distinct CDR3 sequences, 13% to 15% of them singletons. The rearrangement joins TRBV5-1 to TRBJ2-1, with 11 bases lining up with TRBD2. Sequencing used PBMCs, mostly from graft donor cells, obtained 180 days after TCRalphabeta/CD19-depleted stem cell transplant. The TCR was taken from a male patient between 2 and 10 years old who had a stem cell transplant for acute lymphoblastic leukemia, so the T cells may come from the graft donor. The CDR3 reads CASSFYSGRANEQFF. The CDR3 DNA is TGCGCCAGCAGCTTCTATAGCGGGAGGGCCAATGAGCAGTTCTTC.